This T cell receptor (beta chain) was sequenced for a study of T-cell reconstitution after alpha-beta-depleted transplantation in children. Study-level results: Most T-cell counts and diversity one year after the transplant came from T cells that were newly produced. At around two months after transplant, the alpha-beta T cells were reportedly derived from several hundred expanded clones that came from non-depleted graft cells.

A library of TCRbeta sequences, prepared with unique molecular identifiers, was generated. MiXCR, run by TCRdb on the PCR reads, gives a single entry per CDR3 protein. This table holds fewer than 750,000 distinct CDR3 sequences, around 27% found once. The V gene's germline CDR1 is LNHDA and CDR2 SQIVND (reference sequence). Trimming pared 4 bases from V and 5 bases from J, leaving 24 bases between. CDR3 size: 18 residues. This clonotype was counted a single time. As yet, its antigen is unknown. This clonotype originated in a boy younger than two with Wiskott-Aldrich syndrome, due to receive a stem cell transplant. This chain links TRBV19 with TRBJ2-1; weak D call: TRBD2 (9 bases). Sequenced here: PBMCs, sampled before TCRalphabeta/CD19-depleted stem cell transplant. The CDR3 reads CASSKRGTGLATDNEQFF. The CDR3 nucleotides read TGTGCCAGTAGTAAGAGGGGGACAGGACTAGCGACCGACAATGAGCAGTTCTTC.